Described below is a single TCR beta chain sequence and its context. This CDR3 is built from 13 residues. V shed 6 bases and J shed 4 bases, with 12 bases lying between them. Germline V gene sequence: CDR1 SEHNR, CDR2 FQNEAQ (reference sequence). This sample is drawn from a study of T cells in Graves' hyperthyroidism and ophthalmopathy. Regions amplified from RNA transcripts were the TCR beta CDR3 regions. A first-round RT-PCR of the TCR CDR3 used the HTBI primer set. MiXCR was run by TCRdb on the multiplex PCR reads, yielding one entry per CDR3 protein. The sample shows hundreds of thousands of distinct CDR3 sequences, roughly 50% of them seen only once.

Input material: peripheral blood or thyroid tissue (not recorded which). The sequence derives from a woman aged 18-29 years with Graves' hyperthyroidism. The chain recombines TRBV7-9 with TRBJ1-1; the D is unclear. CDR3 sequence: CASSLSGSTEAFF. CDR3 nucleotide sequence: TGTGCCAGCAGTTTGTCGGGTAGCACTGAAGCTTTCTTT.